Described below is a single TCR beta chain sequence and its context. Other DNA sequences in this sample translate to the same CDR3. The sample is drawn from a study of OX40 agonist ivuxolimab in advanced cancers. Study-wide context: Eligibility admitted prior anti-PD-1, anti-PD-L1 or anti-CTLA-4 therapy; 30% to 40% had some.

Trimming cost V 1 base and J 4 bases, with 5 bases left between them. The CDR3 runs 12 residues. Germline V lookup: CDR1 SEHNR, CDR2 FQNEAQ (reference sequence). Assay used: immunoSEQ multiplex PCR; TCRdb lists only in-frame clones, some missing. The sample includes some 110,000 clones, approximately 90% of them seen just once. Source: CD4+ or CD8+ T cells sorted from blood, taken in a trial of the OX40 agonist ivuxolimab. The sequence came from an adult with an advanced solid tumor such as melanoma, head and neck, liver or kidney cancer. The chain couples TRBV7-9 to TRBJ2-7; TRBD2 is a possible D gene (5 bases). The CDR3 sequence is CASSLGTYEQYF. The CDR3 DNA reads TGTGCCAGCAGCTTAGGGACTTACGAGCAGTACTTC.